This is a list of T cell receptor beta chains from one sample in a study of T cells after yellow fever vaccination. TCRdb reprocessed the 5' RACE reads with MiXCR, giving one entry per CDR3 protein. The sample shows 55,000 or so distinct CDR3 sequences, approximately 7% of them seen only once. The sequencing used CD8+ T cells not binding an NS4B(214-222) dextramer, sorted from PBMCs, collected about 41 days after the first yellow fever vaccination. Receptors originate from a man younger than 30 who received the YFV17D yellow fever vaccine. Each CDR3 is given with its conserved first and last residue. Fields, in order: D gene, V gene, J gene, CDR3 length, clone size, CDR3 protein, CDR3 DNA. D genes are given only for firm matches. Where a row states a size, it is once, few, many or the class of an expanded clone; other rows omit it.

d_call: NA; v_call: TRBV14; j_call: TRBJ2-1; cdr3_length: 16; clone_size: NA; cdr3_aa: CASSPLQTEPYNEQFF; cdr3_nt: TGTGCCAGCAGCCCCCTTCAGACGGAACCATACAATGAGCAGTTCTTC
d_call: NA; v_call: TRBV3-1; j_call: TRBJ1-1; cdr3_length: 13; clone_size: NA; cdr3_aa: CASRPRDPEPAFF; cdr3_nt: TGTGCCAGCAGACCACGGGACCCCGAACCAGCTTTCTTT
d_call: TRBD1; v_call: TRBV12-3/TRBV12-4; j_call: TRBJ1-6; cdr3_length: 15; clone_size: many; cdr3_aa: CASSLVSGGGSPLHF; cdr3_nt: TGTGCCAGCAGTTTAGTATCAGGGGGGGGCTCACCCCTCCACTTT
d_call: TRBD1; v_call: TRBV27; j_call: TRBJ1-2; cdr3_length: 15; clone_size: few; cdr3_aa: CASSLTSGQHYGYTF; cdr3_nt: TGTGCCAGCAGTTTGACGTCGGGACAGCACTATGGCTACACCTTC
d_call: NA; v_call: TRBV14; j_call: TRBJ2-5; cdr3_length: 15; clone_size: few; cdr3_aa: CASSQVRGTLETQYF; cdr3_nt: TGTGCCAGCAGCCAAGTCCGGGGGACCCTAGAGACCCAGTACTTC
d_call: NA; v_call: TRBV7-2; j_call: TRBJ1-6; cdr3_length: 11; clone_size: few; cdr3_aa: CASSSGSPLHF; cdr3_nt: TGTGCCAGCAGCTCTGGCTCACCCCTCCACTTT
d_call: NA; v_call: TRBV11-2; j_call: TRBJ1-2; cdr3_length: 15; clone_size: NA; cdr3_aa: CASSLDLNFNYGYTF; cdr3_nt: TGTGCCAGCAGCTTGGACCTGAACTTTAACTATGGCTACACCTTC
d_call: NA; v_call: TRBV29-1; j_call: TRBJ2-3; cdr3_length: 16; clone_size: NA; cdr3_aa: CSVEIDRDKGRDTQYF; cdr3_nt: TGCAGCGTTGAGATCGATAGGGACAAGGGAAGGGATACGCAGTATTTT
d_call: TRBD2; v_call: TRBV28; j_call: TRBJ2-7; cdr3_length: 15; clone_size: many; cdr3_aa: CASSHSGGSPHEQYF; cdr3_nt: TGTGCCAGCAGTCATAGCGGGGGGTCCCCCCACGAGCAGTACTTC
d_call: TRBD1; v_call: TRBV6-2/TRBV6-3; j_call: TRBJ2-2; cdr3_length: 16; clone_size: few; cdr3_aa: CASSWVDRENTGELFF; cdr3_nt: TGTGCCAGCAGTTGGGTGGACAGGGAGAACACCGGGGAGCTGTTTTTT
d_call: NA; v_call: TRBV4-1; j_call: TRBJ2-7; cdr3_length: 13; clone_size: many; cdr3_aa: CASSFEIQAEQYF; cdr3_nt: TGCGCCAGCAGCTTCGAGATACAGGCGGAGCAGTACTTC
d_call: NA; v_call: TRBV9; j_call: TRBJ1-3; cdr3_length: 15; clone_size: NA; cdr3_aa: CASSATDFSGNTIYF; cdr3_nt: TGTGCCAGCAGCGCGACAGATTTCTCTGGAAACACCATATATTTT
d_call: NA; v_call: TRBV3-1; j_call: TRBJ1-1; cdr3_length: 14; clone_size: many; cdr3_aa: CASSVAGVNTEAFF; cdr3_nt: TGTGCCAGCAGTGTCGCAGGAGTGAACACTGAAGCTTTCTTT
d_call: NA; v_call: TRBV5-1; j_call: TRBJ2-5; cdr3_length: 13; clone_size: many; cdr3_aa: CASIRTPQETQYF; cdr3_nt: TGCGCCAGCATAAGGACACCCCAAGAGACCCAGTACTTC
d_call: NA; v_call: TRBV11-1; j_call: TRBJ2-1; cdr3_length: 15; clone_size: NA; cdr3_aa: CASSLEGVRNNEQFF; cdr3_nt: TGTGCCAGCAGCCTCGAGGGGGTACGGAACAATGAGCAGTTCTTC
d_call: TRBD2; v_call: TRBV3-1; j_call: TRBJ2-7; cdr3_length: 15; clone_size: NA; cdr3_aa: CASSRSGEALYEQYF; cdr3_nt: TGTGCCAGCAGTCGCAGCGGGGAGGCCTTATACGAGCAGTACTTC
d_call: NA; v_call: TRBV18; j_call: TRBJ2-3; cdr3_length: 16; clone_size: few; cdr3_aa: CASSPPRIASANTQYF; cdr3_nt: TGTGCCAGCTCACCCCCCAGGATAGCTTCTGCGAATACGCAGTATTTT
d_call: TRBD1; v_call: TRBV5-1; j_call: TRBJ1-1; cdr3_length: 14; clone_size: many; cdr3_aa: CASSGGQGGTEAFF; cdr3_nt: TGCGCCAGCAGCGGGGGACAGGGGGGCACTGAAGCTTTCTTT
d_call: NA; v_call: TRBV13; j_call: TRBJ2-7; cdr3_length: 13; clone_size: NA; cdr3_aa: CASSLGYPNEQYF; cdr3_nt: TGTGCCAGCAGCTTAGGCTACCCGAACGAGCAGTACTTC
d_call: TRBD1; v_call: TRBV6-5; j_call: TRBJ2-3; cdr3_length: 17; clone_size: few; cdr3_aa: CASSYSIEGASTDTQYF; cdr3_nt: TGTGCCAGCAGTTACTCGATAGAGGGGGCCAGCACAGATACGCAGTATTTT
d_call: NA; v_call: TRBV4-1; j_call: TRBJ2-7; cdr3_length: 14; clone_size: NA; cdr3_aa: CASSQGGRAYEQYF; cdr3_nt: TGCGCCAGCAGCCAAGGGGGCAGGGCCTACGAGCAGTACTTC
d_call: NA; v_call: TRBV25-1; j_call: TRBJ2-5; cdr3_length: 14; clone_size: many; cdr3_aa: CASSEYTAEETQYF; cdr3_nt: TGTGCCAGCAGTGAGTATACGGCGGAGGAGACCCAGTACTTC
d_call: NA; v_call: TRBV7-8; j_call: TRBJ2-3; cdr3_length: 15; clone_size: few; cdr3_aa: CASSPVATSTDTQYF; cdr3_nt: TGTGCCAGCAGCCCCGTGGCCACTAGCACAGATACGCAGTATTTT
d_call: TRBD1; v_call: TRBV7-9; j_call: TRBJ2-5; cdr3_length: 12; clone_size: many; cdr3_aa: CASSSRTGLMYF; cdr3_nt: TGTGCCAGCAGCTCGAGGACAGGGCTTATGTACTTC
d_call: NA; v_call: TRBV19; j_call: TRBJ2-7; cdr3_length: 15; clone_size: few; cdr3_aa: CASSIAALGGYEQYF; cdr3_nt: TGTGCCAGTAGTATCGCCGCATTGGGAGGCTACGAGCAGTACTTC